One T cell receptor beta chain is described in this entry. The antigen is undetermined. This sample is drawn from a study of graft-versus-host responses after intestinal transplantation. Study-wide points: Those patients showing graft-donor T cell macrochimerism displayed high graft-versus-host to host-versus-graft clonal ratios in allografts.

Assay used: immunoSEQ multiplex PCR; TCRdb lists only in-frame clones, some missing. Of 15,000 to 20,000 clones listed, approximately 92% were seen once; the top ten hold more than 1.5%. The CDR3 loop spans 12 amino acids. V lost 8 bases and J 4 bases, leaving 11 bases between the germline ends. Germline V lookup: CDR1 SNHLY, CDR2 FYNNEI. Sample: PBMCs, taken 350 to 400 days after transplant. This receptor was identified in a human patient who received an intestinal transplant, so some T cells may come from the graft donor. The chain links TRBV2 to TRBJ1-2; unclear D gene. CDR3 in amino acids: CASWPEGYGYTF. The DNA for the CDR3 is TGTGCCAGCTGGCCTGAGGGCTATGGCTACACCTTC.